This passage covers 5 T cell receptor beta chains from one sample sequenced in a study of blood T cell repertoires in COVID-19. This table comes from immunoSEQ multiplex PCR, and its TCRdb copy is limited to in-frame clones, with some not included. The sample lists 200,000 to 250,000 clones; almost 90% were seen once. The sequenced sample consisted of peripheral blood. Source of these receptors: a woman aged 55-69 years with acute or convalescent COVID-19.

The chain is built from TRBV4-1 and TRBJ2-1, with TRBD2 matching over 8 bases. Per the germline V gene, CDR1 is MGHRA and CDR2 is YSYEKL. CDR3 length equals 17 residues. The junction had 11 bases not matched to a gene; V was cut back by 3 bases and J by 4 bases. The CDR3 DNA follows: TGCGCCAGCAGCCAGGGTAGCGGGGCACCGGCGTACAATGAGCAGTTCTTC. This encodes CASSQGSGAPAYNEQFF.

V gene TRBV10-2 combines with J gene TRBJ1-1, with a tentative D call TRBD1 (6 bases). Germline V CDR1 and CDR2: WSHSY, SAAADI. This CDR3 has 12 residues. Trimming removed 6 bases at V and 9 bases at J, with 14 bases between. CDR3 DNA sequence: TGCGCCAGCAGCCTTCGACAGGAGCAAGCTTTCTTT. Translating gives CASSLRQEQAFF.

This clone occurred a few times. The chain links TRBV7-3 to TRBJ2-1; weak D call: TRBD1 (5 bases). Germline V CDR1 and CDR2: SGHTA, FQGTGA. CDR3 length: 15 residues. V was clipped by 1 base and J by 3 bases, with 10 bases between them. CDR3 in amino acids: CASSLISDSYNEQFF. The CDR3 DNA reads TGTGCCAGCAGCTTAATTTCTGACAGCTACAATGAGCAGTTCTTC.

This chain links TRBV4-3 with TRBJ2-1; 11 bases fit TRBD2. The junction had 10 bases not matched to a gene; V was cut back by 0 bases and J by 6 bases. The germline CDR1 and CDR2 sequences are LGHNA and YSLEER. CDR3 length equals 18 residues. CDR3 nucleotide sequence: TGCGCCAGCAGCCAAGACGAAATACTAGCGGGGGCCGCCAATGAGCAGTTCTTC. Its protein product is CASSQDEILAGAANEQFF.

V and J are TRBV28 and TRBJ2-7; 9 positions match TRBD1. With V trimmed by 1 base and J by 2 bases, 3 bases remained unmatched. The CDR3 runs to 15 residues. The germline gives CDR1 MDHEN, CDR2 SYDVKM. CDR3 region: CASSLSGQGPYEQYF. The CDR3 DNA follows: TGTGCCAGCAGTTTATCGGGACAGGGTCCCTACGAGCAGTACTTC.